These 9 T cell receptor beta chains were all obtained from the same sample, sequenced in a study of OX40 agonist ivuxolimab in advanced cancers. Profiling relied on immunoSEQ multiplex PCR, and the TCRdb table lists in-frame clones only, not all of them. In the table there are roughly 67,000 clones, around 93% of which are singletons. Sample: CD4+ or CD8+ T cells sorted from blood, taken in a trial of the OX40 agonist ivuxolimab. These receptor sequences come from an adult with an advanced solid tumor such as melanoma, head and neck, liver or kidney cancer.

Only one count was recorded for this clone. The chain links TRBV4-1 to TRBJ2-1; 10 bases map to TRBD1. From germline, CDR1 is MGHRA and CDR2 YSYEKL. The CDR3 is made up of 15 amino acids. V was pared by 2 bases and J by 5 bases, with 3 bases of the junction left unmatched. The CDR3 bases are TGCGCCAGCAGCCAATGGACAGGGGGGGACAATGAGCAGTTCTTC. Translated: CASSQWTGGDNEQFF.

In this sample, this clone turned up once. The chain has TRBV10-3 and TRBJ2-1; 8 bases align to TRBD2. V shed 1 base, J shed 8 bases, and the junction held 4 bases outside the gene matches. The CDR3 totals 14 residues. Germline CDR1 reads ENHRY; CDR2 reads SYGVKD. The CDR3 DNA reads TGTGCCATCAGTGAGTTAAAACTAGCGGATGAGCAGTTCTTC. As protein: CAISELKLADEQFF.

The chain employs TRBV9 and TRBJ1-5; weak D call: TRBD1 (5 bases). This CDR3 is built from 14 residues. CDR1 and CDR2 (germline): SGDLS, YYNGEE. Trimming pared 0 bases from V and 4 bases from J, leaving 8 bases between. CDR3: CASSVDGANQPQHF. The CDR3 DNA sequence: TGTGCCAGCAGCGTAGATGGGGCGAATCAGCCCCAGCATTTT.

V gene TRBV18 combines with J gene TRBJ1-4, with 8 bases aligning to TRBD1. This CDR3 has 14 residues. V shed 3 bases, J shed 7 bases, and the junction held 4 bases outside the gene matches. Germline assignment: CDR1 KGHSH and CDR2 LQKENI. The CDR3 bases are TGTGCCAGCTCACCGGACAGGGAGGTTGAAAAACTGTTTTTT. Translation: CASSPDREVEKLFF.

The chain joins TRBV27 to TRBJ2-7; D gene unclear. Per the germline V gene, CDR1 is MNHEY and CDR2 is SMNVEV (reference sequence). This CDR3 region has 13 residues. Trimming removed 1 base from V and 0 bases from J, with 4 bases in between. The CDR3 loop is CASSLFLSYEQYF. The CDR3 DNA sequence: TGTGCCAGCAGTTTATTCCTCTCCTACGAGCAGTACTTC.

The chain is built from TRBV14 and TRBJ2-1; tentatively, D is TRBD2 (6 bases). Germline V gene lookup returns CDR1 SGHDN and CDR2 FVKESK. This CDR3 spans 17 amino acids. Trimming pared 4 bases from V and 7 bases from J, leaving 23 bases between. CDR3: CASSLNGPVDYRNEQFF. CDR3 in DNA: TGTGCCAGCAGCCTCAACGGCCCGGTGGACTACCGAAATGAGCAGTTCTTC.

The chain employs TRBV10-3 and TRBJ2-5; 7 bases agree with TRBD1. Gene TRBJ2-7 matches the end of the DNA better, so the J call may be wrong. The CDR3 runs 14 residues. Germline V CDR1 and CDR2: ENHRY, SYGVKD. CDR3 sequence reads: CAISESDRQHEQYF. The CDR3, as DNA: TGTGCCATCAGTGAGTCGGACAGGCAGCACGAGCAGTACTTC.

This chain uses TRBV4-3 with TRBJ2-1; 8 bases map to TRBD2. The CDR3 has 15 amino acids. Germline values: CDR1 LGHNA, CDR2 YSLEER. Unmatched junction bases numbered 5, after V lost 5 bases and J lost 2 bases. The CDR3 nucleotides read TGCGCCAGCAGCTCACGGACTAGCCCCTACAATGAGCAGTTCTTC. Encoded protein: CASSSRTSPYNEQFF.

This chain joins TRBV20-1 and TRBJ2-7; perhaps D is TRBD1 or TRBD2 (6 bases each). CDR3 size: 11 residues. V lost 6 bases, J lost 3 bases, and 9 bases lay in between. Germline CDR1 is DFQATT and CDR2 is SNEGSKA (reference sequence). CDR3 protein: CSAGGIYEQYF. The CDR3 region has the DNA TGCAGTGCGGGGGGCATCTACGAGCAGTACTTC.